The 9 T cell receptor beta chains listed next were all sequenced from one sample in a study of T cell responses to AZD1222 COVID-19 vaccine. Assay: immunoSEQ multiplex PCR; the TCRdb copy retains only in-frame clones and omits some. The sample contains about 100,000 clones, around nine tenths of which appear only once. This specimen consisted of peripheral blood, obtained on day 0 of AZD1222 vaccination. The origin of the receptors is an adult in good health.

The chain's CDR3 is CASRPRGAAAEAFF. CDR3 in DNA: TGTGCCAGCAGACCTAGGGGGGCGGCGGCTGAAGCTTTCTTT. J is TRBJ1-1 and V is TRBV6-5; a weak D match, TRBD1 (6 bases). CDR1 is MNHEY, CDR2 SVGAGI, per germline. Trimming cost V 6 bases and J 6 bases, with 17 bases left between them. The length of the CDR3 is 14 residues.

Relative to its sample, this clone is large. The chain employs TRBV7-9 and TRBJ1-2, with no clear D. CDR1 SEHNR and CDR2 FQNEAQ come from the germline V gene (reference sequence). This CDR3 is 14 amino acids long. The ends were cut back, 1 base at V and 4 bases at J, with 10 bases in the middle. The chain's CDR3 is CASSLVYRAYGYTF. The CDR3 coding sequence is TGTGCCAGCAGCTTAGTGTATCGGGCCTATGGCTACACCTTC.

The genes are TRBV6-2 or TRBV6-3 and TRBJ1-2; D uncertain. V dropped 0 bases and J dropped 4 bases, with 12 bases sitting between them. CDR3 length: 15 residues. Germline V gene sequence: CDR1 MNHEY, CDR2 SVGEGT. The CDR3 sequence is CASSYSPGDAYGYTF. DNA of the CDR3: TGTGCCAGCAGTTACTCCCCCGGGGATGCCTATGGCTACACCTTC.

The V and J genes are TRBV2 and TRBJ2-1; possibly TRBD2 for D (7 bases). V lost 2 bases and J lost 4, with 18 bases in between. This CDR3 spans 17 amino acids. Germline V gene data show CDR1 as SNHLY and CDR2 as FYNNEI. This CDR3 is CASSEWGVGGQYNEQFF. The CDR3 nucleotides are TGTGCCAGCAGTGAATGGGGCGTGGGGGGGCAATACAATGAGCAGTTCTTC.

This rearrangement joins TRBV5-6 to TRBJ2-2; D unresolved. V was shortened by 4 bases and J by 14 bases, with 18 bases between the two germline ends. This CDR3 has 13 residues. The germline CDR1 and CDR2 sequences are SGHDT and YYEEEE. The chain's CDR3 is CASSPRSLMGLFF. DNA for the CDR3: TGTGCCAGCAGCCCCAGGTCCCTAATGGGTCTGTTTTTT.

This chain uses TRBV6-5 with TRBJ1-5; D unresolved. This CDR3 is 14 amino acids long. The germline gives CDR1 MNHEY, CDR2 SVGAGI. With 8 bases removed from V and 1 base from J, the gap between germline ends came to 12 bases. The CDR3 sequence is CASAIELSNQPQHF. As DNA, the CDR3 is TGTGCCAGCGCGATAGAGTTAAGCAATCAGCCCCAGCATTTT.

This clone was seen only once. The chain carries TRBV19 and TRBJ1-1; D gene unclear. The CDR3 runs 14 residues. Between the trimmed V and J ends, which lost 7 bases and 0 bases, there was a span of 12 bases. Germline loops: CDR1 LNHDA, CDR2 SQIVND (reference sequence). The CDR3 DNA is TGTGCCAGTATCGAAAACCTTTTGAACACTGAAGCTTTCTTT. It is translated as CASIENLLNTEAFF.

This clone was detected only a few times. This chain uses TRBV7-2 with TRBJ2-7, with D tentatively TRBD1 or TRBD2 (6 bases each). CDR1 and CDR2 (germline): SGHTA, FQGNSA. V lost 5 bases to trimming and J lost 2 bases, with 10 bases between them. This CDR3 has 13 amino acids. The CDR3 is CASSPRGPYEQYF. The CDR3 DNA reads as TGTGCCAGCAGCCCACGGGGGCCCTACGAGCAGTACTTC. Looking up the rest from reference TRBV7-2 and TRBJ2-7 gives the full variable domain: GAGVSQSPSNKVTEKGKDVELRCDPISGHTALYWYRQSLGQGLEFLIYFQGNSAPDKSGLPSDRFSAERTGGSVSTLTIQRTQQEDSAVYLCASSPRGPYEQYFGPGTRLTVT.

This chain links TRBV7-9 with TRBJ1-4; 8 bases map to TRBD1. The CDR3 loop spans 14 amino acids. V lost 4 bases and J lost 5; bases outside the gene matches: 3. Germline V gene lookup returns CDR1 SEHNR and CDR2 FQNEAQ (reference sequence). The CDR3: CASSSHRGNEKLFF. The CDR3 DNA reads TGTGCCAGCAGCTCCCACAGGGGGAATGAAAAACTGTTTTTT.